This TCR beta chain stems from a study of T cell changes during pregnancy in multiple sclerosis. Profiled with immunoSEQ multiplex PCR; TCRdb holds only in-frame clones, not every one. This table holds about 50,000 clones, 94% found once. V dropped 8 bases and J dropped 4; count of bases not matched to a gene: 9. The germline V gene encodes CDR1 MDHEN and CDR2 SYDVKM. The CDR3 loop spans 14 amino acids. This specimen consisted of CD4+ T cells from peripheral blood mononuclear cells, obtained in the third trimester of pregnancy. This clonotype was sampled from a female donor with multiple sclerosis, enrolled in a pregnancy study. The chain recombines TRBV28 with TRBJ2-7, with 9 bases identical to TRBD2. The DNA of the CDR3 is TGTGCCAGCCGAAGCACGGGACTAGCTTACGAGCAGTACTTC. Protein: CASRSTGLAYEQYF.